This record looks at one T cell receptor (beta chain) sequence and its context. The antigen it binds to is not known. Base qualities are not at hand, and no much larger clone is one base apart. This entry comes from a study of T cell clonotyping in hematopoietic cell transplantation (dated by TCRdb to 2020 to 2023). In the study overall: In the study, more than 130 blood samples were gathered from a few dozen consecutive transplant recipients and their related donors. Recruitment of patients was conducted between 2015 and January 2017, and follow-up was continued until late 2020 or death.

TCR beta CDR3 regions were amplified from genomic DNA with the immunoSEQ assay, a bias-controlled multiplex PCR using V- and J-specific primers. A second PCR step added a proprietary barcode and Illumina adapter sequences to the CDR3 amplicons. An Illumina MiSeq instrument was used to sequence the CDR3 libraries. Per the authors' processing: immunoSEQ Analyzer 3.0 was used for export and quality control, with R Bioconductor and Immunarch used for downstream analyses. Repertoire metrics were calculated using only productive rearrangements within the normalized downsampled data set. In the normalized cohort, a clonotype counted as pathologically expanded if the clonotype was larger than 5 templates. Repertoire diversity was measured with the Inverse Simpson Index. The non-normalized data set was used for CMV-specificity analyses so that all clonotypes could be captured. TCRdb carries this immuneACCESS record with in-frame sequences only. Its versions omit some clonotypes, under half of them owing to an unresolved V gene in the studies checked, with the rest unexplained. Clonal size and the V and J genes are those of that table, whereas D and trimming came from the DNA. The sample table shows about 41,000 clones, and 95% are seen once. The ten most abundant clones make up approximately 0.9% of the sample.

V is shortened by 5 bases, J by 8 bases, and the region joining them spans 12 bases. Looking up the germline V gene (reference sequence) yields CDR1 MNHNY and CDR2 SVGAGI. From the cysteine up to the phenylalanine, the CDR3 has a length of 12 residues. The sequence is cut down to CDR3 DNA, 36 bases in frame from base 1. For TCR beta sequencing, blood samples came from the related transplant donors. Nuclei Lysis Solution was used to extract genomic DNA from fresh or cryopreserved unfractionated peripheral blood mononuclear cells. General study outcomes and caveats: After transplant, TCR diversity in recipients dropped, and pathologically expanded clonotypes climbed progressively between day 30 and day 180. Broader TCR repertoire diversity after transplant was predicted by Inverse Simpson Index values from donors and from recipients before transplant. Overlap with donor repertoires was found for only a small fraction of recipient repertoires, with over 97% found to appear de novo at the given depth. Sample size was limited, and cells were not sorted, so CD4 and CD8 repertoire contributions could not be separated.

Sequencing was carried out using peripheral blood mononuclear cells. This receptor chain uses TRBV6-6 and TRBJ1-1, with TRBD1 tentatively as D gene (6 bases match). The clonotype comes from a man aged 25 to 40 in good health. Some clones in this sample may be carry-over from other donors' samples. CDR3 sequence: CASSQQGAEAFF. In nucleotides, the sequence is TGTGCCAGCAGTCAACAGGGAGCCGAAGCTTTCTTT.